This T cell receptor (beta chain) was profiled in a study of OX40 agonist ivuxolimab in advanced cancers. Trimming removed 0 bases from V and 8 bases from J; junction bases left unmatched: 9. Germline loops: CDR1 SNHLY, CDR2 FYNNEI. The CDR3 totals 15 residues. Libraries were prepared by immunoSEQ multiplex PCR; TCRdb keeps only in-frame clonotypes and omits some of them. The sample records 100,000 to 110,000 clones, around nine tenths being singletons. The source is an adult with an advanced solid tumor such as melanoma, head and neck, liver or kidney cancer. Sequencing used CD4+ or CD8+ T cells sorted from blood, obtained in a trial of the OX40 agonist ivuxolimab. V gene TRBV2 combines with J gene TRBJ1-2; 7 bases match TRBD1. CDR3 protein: CASSEALGQLEGYTF. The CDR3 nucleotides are TGTGCCAGCAGTGAAGCGCTGGGACAGTTGGAAGGCTACACCTTC.